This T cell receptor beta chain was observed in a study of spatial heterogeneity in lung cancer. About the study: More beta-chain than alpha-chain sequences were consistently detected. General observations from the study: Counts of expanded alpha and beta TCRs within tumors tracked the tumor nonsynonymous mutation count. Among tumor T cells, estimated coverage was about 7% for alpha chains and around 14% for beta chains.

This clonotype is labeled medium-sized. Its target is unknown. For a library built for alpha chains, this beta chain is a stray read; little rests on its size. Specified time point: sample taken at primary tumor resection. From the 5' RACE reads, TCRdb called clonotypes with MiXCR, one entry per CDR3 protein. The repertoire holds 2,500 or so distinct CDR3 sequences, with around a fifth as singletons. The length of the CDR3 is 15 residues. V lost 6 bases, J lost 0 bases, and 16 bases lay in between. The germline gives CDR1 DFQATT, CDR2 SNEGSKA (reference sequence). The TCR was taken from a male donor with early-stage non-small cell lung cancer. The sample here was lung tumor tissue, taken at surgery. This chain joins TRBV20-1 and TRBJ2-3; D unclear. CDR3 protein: CSAQSAAISTDTQYF. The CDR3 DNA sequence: TGCAGTGCCCAAAGTGCGGCAATTAGCACAGATACGCAGTATTTT.